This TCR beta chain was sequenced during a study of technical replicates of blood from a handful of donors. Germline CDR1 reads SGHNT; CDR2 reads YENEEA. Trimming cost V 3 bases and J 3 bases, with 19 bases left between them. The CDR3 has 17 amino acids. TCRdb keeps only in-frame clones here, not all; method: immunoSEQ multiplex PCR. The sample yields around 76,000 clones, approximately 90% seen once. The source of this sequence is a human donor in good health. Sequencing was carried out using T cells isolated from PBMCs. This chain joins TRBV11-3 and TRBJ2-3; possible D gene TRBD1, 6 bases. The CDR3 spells CASSFATRARGTDTQYF. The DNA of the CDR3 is TGTGCCAGCAGCTTCGCCACCCGGGCTAGGGGGACAGATACGCAGTATTTT.